Listed here is a single T cell receptor beta chain. Its antigen is unidentified. The PCR was carried out with 60 Vbeta primers and 13 Jbeta primers. The repertoire was sequenced with immunoSEQ multiplex PCR; TCRdb's copy has only in-frame clones and lacks some. The sample has a few hundred thousand clones; roughly 80% are singletons. CDR1 ENHRY and CDR2 SYGVKD come from the germline V gene. This CDR3 is 14 amino acids long. Trimming took 0 bases from V and 2 from J; bases not matched to a gene: 1. The data derive from a study of cytomegalovirus exposure and HLA in healthy donors. Study findings and constraints: There were some V segments, including TRBV6-2 and TRBV6-3, excluded as indistinguishable. Earlier analysis looked at TCR beta V segments, and most were productive about 87% or about 30% of the time. V- and J-gene trimming of TCR beta was linked (in a later analysis) to a missense DCLRE1C variant.

This rearrangement joins TRBV10-3 to TRBJ2-7, with TRBD1 identical over 7 bases. The origin of this receptor is a man aged 25 to 40 in good health and CMV-seronegative. Sequencing was done on a sample of PBMCs. CDR3 region: CAISESGQAYEQYF. In nucleotides, the CDR3 is TGTGCCATCAGTGAGTCAGGACAGGCCTACGAGCAGTACTTC.